The T cell receptor beta chain described here comes from a study of Graves' ophthalmopathy and Graves' hyperthyroidism. This clonotype has ten or more counts. What it recognizes is unknown. Study outcomes and limitations: Sensitivity of around 86% and specificity of around 80% were achieved when a 13-signature model separated ophthalmopathy from stable hyperthyroidism.

The authors amplified TCR beta CDR3 regions from RNA transcripts. HTBI primers served in a first-round RT-PCR, which a second-round multiplex PCR followed. TCRdb re-analysed the multiplex PCR reads in MiXCR, keeping a single row per CDR3 protein. The sample contains around 470,000 distinct CDR3 sequences, about 15% of which appear only once. The ends were cut back, 2 bases at V and 1 base at J, with 11 bases in the middle. Germline CDR1 reads KGHDR; CDR2 reads SFDVKD. CDR3 length: 15 residues. The source material was blood. The genes are TRBV24-1 and TRBJ2-7, with D possibly being TRBD1 (6 bases). The TCR was taken from a woman in her 30s with Graves' ophthalmopathy. CDR3 loop: CATSDYIRGSYEQYF. CDR3 bases: TGTGCCACCAGTGATTACATCAGGGGATCCTACGAGCAGTACTTC.